The T cell receptor beta chain described here comes from a study of cytomegalovirus exposure and HLA in healthy donors (dated by TCRdb to about 2017). Study-wide context: An earlier analysis of under 600 of the donors reported 250 to 300 Gb of sequence data and approximately 110 million unique TCR beta sequences from some 180 million T cells. An early release covering around 630 HLA-typed donors comprised about 290 gigabases of sequencing data and roughly 85 million unique TCR sequences. Of the 398 genotyped donors, 65% to 90% fell in the genetic ancestry cluster associated with self-reported Caucasian donors. The aim of the study was to test whether cataloging public T cell receptors could identify signatures of past pathogen exposure. The study profiled the T cell repertoires of more than 500 subjects by immunosequencing and related them to cytomegalovirus serostatus. Along with the roughly 670-subject first cohort, a separate validation cohort of around 120 different subjects was used. To predict cytomegalovirus infection status, the study combined high-throughput TCR immunosequencing, statistical association of individual TCRs with disease status, and machine learning. To study patterns of TCR occurrence, a later analysis re-analyzed previously published TCR beta repertoires from 666 donors and added high-resolution HLA genotyping. Rather than using new phenotypic data, the later analysis identified candidate immune exposures from TCR beta sequences and from how often those sequences occurred across donors. An earlier analysis of about 600 of the donors used high-throughput TCR beta sequencing to judge whether each TCR beta V gene segment behaved as functional or pseudogenic. Alongside the repertoire data, information on donor age, sex, ethnicity and CMV serostatus was compiled. A later genetic analysis used genome-wide SNP genotypes for about 60% of the roughly 700 donors, treating that subset as a discovery cohort. All discovery cohort repertoires had been generated on a single sequencing platform. HLA typing covered class I and class II loci at four-digit resolution. Typing coverage differed by locus: A, B, C, DRB1 and DQB1 were typed in about 629-630 donors, DQA1 in about 500, DPA1 in approximately 610, and DPB1 in around 440. Four to six DR-DQ haplotypes were handled as single units for association and clustering, since linkage in the cohort was strong. Among around 400 genotyped donors of the cohort, an average of about 240,000 unique TCR beta nucleotide sequences was sequenced per donor, of which roughly 17% were non-productive. The paper's findings and limits, for the study overall: The classifier was reported to diagnose cytomegalovirus status with high specificity and sensitivity in both the original and validation cohorts. This cohort had only TCR beta chains sequenced, and the lack of alpha or paired-chain data limited which features could be detected. In a later analysis, HLA-associated TCR beta chains showed more clonal expansion and lower generation probabilities than non-associated chains that were equally common. According to the authors, the approach could potentially be generalized to other disease states and immunological phenotypes. Specific HLA alleles were associated with roughly 17,000 TCR beta sequences at a false discovery rate of 0.05 in a later analysis. Because HLA typing was unavailable for some donors at each locus, only the typed subset was used in association tests. In a later genetic analysis, a missense DCLRE1C variant was associated with V-gene and J-gene trimming of TCR beta chains, and the association was replicated in an independent cohort. About 17 rarely observed V segments, including chromosome 9 orphons, were excluded from the earlier analysis of just under 600 of the donors because counts were too low. In a later analysis, several top co-occurrence clusters were reported to appear linked to parvovirus B19, influenza, CMV and Epstein-Barr virus. The study listed 164 TCR beta chains as associated with cytomegalovirus. Broadly in line with IMGT annotations, most TCR beta V segments showed up in productive rearrangements about 87% or about 30% of the time in an earlier analysis of 587 of the donors. Most TCR sequences were seen in very few donors, while some public TCRs were found in many individuals. For the cohort, immune exposure information was limited to CMV serostatus. In vitro tests confirmed that a few of the cytomegalovirus-associated TCR beta chains recognize cytomegalovirus antigens. According to a later analysis, TCR association rates differed among HLA loci, with DRB1 alleles showing the most associated TCRs and HLA-C alleles showing the fewest. Compared with the roughly 720-donor mean, donors in an Asian-associated ancestry cluster had fewer N-insertions in productive TCRs, according to a later genetic analysis. Sequencing depth was assumed to be roughly uniform across donors in the presence/absence analyses, though that assumption may not hold. Some IMGT-functional V segments, including TRBV6-2 and TRBV6-3, could not be distinguished by the 87-base-pair reads and were therefore excluded. A further reported finding was that TCR beta sequences accurately predicted the HLA-A and HLA-B alleles for most subjects in the first cohort. The sequencing pipeline was judged likely to have produced a cluster of highly shared sequence variants as a technical artifact. Assigning TCR associations to individual alleles was difficult when HLA alleles, especially DR and DQ, strongly co-occurred. Correlated functional status among segregating V segments might be attributable to linkage disequilibrium, but an unknown experimental factor could not be ruled out. According to a later analysis, most CMV-associated TCR beta chains appeared to be HLA-restricted, and the HLA associations seemed to be driven largely by CMV exposure.

The cohort comprised several hundred healthy bone marrow donors. At the time of sampling, all cohort members were nominally healthy, though unrecorded immune exposures were likely present. The donor was CMV seronegative and was included in the group of a few hundred seronegative cohort members. Each donor provided a peripheral blood sample, and peripheral blood mononuclear cells were used for TCR beta sequencing. The Qiagen DNeasy Blood Extraction Kit was used to extract genomic DNA from the blood cell samples. Reading from cysteine to phenylalanine, the CDR3 counts 11 amino acids. Solely the CDR3 DNA is kept, with 33 bases framed from the first base. The germline V gene supplies CDR1 SNHLY and CDR2 FYNNEI. Cut back by 8 bases and 5 bases, the V and J ends lie 10 bases apart. As to this clone: Its antigen remains unidentified. No per-base quality is available; no much larger clone lies one base away.

Libraries were built with the immunoSEQ multiplex PCR assay. A mixture of 60 forward primers for TCR Vbeta segments and 13 reverse primers for TCR Jbeta segments was used in the multiplex PCR. The CDR3 region of rearranged TCR beta genes was amplified from genomic DNA by a multiplex PCR assay. The amplified TCR beta libraries were sequenced on the Illumina HiSeq System as 87-base-pair reads. The paper's data handling went like this. A later analysis tallied 75 million to 95 million unique TCR beta chains across the 550 to 850 repertoires, and around 12 million of those chains were shared by two or more donors. To remove PCR and sequencing errors, raw reads were error-corrected and collapsed into unique sequences using a nearest-neighbor algorithm that merged closely related sequences. CDR3 sequences were aligned to IMGT reference sequences to assign V, D and J gene segments. For a sequence to be retained, at least a six-nucleotide match to both a V gene segment and a J gene segment was required. A rearrangement was called productive if the CDR3 had no stop codons and remained in frame with V and J, and every other rearrangement was called non-productive. CDR3 was defined by IMGT convention, running from the second conserved V-encoded cysteine to the conserved J-encoded phenylalanine. In an earlier analysis of some 550 of the donors, sequences lacking an unambiguous match to a single V gene segment were excluded. In an earlier analysis of around 590 of the donors, a V segment was called functional when productive rearrangements were above 56.7%, and segregating when the standard deviation between donors exceeded 5%. A statistical classification framework was built for diagnosing cytomegalovirus status from the catalog of TCR beta chain sequences. In a later analysis, TCR nucleotide sequences were compared against IMGT/GENE-DB human TR gene sequences so that V and J genes could be assigned. Using the TCRdist pipeline, a later analysis assigned CDR3 sequences along with most-parsimonious VDJ recombination scenarios. A later analysis defined each TCR beta chain by its CDR3 amino acid sequence plus V-gene family, and excluded reads lacking a unique V-gene family. A later analysis removed several hundred highly shared, low-generation-probability nucleotide sequences to deal with suspected cross-contamination and a sequencing artifact. For each public chain, a later analysis derived a clonal expansion index from normalized ranks of inferred template counts within each repertoire. A later analysis computed generation probabilities with a VDJ recombination model fitted to out-of-frame rearrangements, and checked the results against IGoR. Hypergeometric tests were used in a later analysis to score TCR-TCR, TCR-HLA and TCR-CMV co-occurrence, with a repertoire-size bias correction applied to the TCR pairs. To estimate false discovery rates, a later analysis permuted the HLA or CMV assignments 20 times. A later analysis grouped co-occurring TCRs with DBSCAN, adding TCRdist sequence similarity when clustering within HLA-allele-positive subsets. For co-occurrence clustering, repertoires with fewer than 30,000 or more than 120,000 public chains were excluded, along with five repertoires with anomalous nucleotide sharing. Held by TCRdb, this immuneACCESS table contains in-frame sequences only and omits some clones. Under half of the omission traces to an unresolved V gene where checked; the cause of the rest is unknown. The V and J calls and clone size come from that table; D and trimming were worked out from the DNA. Present in this sample are more than 95,000 clones, roughly 79% of which were seen just once. The ten largest clones take up 3% to 5% of the sample.

Material for sequencing was PBMCs. The clonotype originates from a woman in her twenties or thirties in good health and CMV-seronegative. The rearranged chain carries TRBV2 and TRBJ2-7; the D segment cannot be called with confidence. CDR3 sequence: CASELGHEQYF. In nucleotide form, the sequence is TGTGCCAGCGAGCTAGGCCACGAGCAGTACTTC.